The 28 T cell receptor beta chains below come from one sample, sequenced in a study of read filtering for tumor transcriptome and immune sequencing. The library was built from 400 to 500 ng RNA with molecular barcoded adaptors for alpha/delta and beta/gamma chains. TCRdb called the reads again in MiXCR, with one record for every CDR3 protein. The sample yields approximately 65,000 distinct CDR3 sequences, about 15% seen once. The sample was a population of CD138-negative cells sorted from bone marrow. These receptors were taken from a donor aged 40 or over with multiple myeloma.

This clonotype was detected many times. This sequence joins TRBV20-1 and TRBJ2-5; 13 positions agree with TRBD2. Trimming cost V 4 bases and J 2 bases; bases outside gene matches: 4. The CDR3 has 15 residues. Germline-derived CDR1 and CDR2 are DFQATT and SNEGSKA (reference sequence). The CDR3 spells CSATGLAGVQETQYF. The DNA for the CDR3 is TGCAGTGCTACCGGACTAGCGGGAGTTCAAGAGACCCAGTACTTC.

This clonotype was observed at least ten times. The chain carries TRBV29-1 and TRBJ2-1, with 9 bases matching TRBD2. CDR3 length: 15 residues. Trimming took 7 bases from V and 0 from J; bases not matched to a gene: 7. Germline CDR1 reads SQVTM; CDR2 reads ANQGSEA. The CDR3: CSARLAVFSYNEQFF. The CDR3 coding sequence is TGCAGCGCGAGACTAGCGGTTTTCTCCTACAATGAGCAGTTCTTC.

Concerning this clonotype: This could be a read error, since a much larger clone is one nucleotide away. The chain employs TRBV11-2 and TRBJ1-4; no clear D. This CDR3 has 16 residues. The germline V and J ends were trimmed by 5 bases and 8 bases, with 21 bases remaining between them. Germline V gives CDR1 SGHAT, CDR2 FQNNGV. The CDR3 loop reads CASSRASPAFGEKLFF. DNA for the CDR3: TGTGCCAGCAGCCGAGCATCCCCAGCTTTCGGCGAAAAACTGTTTTTT.

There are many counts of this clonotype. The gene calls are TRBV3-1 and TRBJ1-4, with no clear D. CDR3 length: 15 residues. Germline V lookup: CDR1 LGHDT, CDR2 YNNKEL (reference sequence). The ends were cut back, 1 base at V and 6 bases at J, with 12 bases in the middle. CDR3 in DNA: TGTGCCAGCAGCCAAGTCTCTGGGTCGCATGAAAAACTGTTTTTT. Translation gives CASSQVSGSHEKLFF. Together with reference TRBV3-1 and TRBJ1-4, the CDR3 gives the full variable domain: DTAVSQTPKYLVTQMGNDKSIKCEQNLGHDTMYWYKQDSKKFLKIMFSYNNKELIINETVPNRFSPKSPDKAHLNLHINSLELGDSAVYFCASSQVSGSHEKLFFGSGTQLSVL.

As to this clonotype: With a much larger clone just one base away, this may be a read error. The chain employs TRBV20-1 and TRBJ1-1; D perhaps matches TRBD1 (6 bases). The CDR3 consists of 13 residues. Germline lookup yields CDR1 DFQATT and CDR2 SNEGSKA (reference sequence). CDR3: CSANGGGWGEASF. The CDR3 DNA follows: TGCAGTGCCAATGGGGGGGGCTGGGGTGAAGCTTCCTTT.

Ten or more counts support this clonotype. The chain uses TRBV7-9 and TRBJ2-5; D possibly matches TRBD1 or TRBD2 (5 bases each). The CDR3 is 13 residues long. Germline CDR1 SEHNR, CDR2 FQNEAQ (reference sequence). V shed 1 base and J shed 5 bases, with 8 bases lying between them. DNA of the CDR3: TGTGCCAGCAGCTTAGGGGACGGCGAGACCCAGTACTTC. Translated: CASSLGDGETQYF.

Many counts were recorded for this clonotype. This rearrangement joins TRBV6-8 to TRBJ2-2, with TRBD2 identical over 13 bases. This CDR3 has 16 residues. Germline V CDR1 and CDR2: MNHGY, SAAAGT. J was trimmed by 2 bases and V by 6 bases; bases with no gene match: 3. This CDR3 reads CASRTSGRRNTGELFF. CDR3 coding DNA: TGTGCCAGCAGGACTAGCGGGAGGAGAAACACCGGGGAGCTGTTTTTT.

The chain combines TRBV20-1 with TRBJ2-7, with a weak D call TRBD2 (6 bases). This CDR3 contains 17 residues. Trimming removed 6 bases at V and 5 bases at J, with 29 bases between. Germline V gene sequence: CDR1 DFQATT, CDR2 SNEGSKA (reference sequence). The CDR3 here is CSAPTPHFSGGVHEQYF. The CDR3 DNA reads TGCAGTGCCCCGACCCCCCACTTTAGTGGAGGGGTGCACGAGCAGTACTTC.

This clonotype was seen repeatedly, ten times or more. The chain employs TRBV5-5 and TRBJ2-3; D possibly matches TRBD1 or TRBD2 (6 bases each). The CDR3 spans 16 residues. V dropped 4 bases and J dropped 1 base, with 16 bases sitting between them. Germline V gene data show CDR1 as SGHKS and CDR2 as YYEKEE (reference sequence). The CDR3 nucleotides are TGTGCCAGCAGCCGCCGGGGGCAGGACCGCACAGATACGCAGTATTTT. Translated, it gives CASSRRGQDRTDTQYF.

The CDR3 bases are TGTGCCAGCAGCTCCCAAACCGTTTCTGGAAACACCATATATTTT. As protein: CASSSQTVSGNTIYF. The V gene is TRBV7-2, the J gene TRBJ1-3; no firm D call. The ends were cut back, 4 bases at V and 1 base at J, with 11 bases in the middle. Germline V gene sequence: CDR1 SGHTA, CDR2 FQGNSA. This CDR3 comprises 15 residues.

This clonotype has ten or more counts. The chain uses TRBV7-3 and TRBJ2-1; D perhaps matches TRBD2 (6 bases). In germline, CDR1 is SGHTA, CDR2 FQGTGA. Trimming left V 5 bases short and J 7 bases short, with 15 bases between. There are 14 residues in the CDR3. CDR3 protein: CASSPISAGNEQFF. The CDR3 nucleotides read TGTGCCAGCAGCCCGATTTCGGCGGGAAATGAGCAGTTCTTC.

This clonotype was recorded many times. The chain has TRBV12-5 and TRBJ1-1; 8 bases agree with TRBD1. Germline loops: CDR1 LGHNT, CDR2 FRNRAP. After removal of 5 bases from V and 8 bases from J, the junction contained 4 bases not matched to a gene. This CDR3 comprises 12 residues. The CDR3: CASGHQGAEAFF. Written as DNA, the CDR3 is TGTGCTAGTGGTCACCAGGGGGCCGAAGCTTTCTTT.

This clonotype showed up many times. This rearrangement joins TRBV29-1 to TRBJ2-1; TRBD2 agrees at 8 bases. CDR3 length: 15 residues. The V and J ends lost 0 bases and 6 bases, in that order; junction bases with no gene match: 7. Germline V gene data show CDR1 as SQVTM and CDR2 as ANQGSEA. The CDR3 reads CSVEDGPREGNEQFF. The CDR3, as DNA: TGCAGCGTTGAAGATGGCCCCCGGGAGGGCAATGAGCAGTTCTTC.

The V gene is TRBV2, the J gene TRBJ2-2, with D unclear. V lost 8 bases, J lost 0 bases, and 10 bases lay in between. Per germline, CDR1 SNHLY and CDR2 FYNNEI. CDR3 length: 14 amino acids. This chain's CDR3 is CASGETSNTGELFF. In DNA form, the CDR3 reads TGTGCCAGCGGCGAGACATCGAACACCGGGGAGCTGTTTTTT.

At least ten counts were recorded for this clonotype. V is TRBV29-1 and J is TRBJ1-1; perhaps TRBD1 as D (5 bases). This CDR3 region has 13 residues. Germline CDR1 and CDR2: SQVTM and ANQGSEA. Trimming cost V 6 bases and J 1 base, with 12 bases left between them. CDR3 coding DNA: TGCAGCGTAATACGGGACGGGAACACTGAAGCTTTCTTT. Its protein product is CSVIRDGNTEAFF. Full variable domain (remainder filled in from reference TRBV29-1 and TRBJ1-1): SAVISQKPSRDICQRGTSLTIQCQVDSQVTMMFWYRQQPGQSLTLIATANQGSEATYESGFVIDKFPISRPNLTFSTLTVSNMSPEDSSIYLCSVIRDGNTEAFFGQGTRLTVV.

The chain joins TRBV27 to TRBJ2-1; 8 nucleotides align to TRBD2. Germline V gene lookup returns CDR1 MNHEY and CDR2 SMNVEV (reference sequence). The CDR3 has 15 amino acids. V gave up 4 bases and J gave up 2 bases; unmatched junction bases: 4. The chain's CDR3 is CASSYSLAAYNEQFF. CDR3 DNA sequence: TGTGCCAGCAGTTATTCACTAGCGGCCTACAATGAGCAGTTCTTC.

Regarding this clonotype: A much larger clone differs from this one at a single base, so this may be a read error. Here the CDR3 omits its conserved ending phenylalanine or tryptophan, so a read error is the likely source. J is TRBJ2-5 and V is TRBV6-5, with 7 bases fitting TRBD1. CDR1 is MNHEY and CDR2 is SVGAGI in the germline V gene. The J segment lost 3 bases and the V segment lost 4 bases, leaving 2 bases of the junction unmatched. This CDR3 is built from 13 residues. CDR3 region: CASSFGQEETQYS. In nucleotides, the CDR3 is TGTGCCAGCAGTTTCGGACAGGAAGAGACCCAGTACTCC.

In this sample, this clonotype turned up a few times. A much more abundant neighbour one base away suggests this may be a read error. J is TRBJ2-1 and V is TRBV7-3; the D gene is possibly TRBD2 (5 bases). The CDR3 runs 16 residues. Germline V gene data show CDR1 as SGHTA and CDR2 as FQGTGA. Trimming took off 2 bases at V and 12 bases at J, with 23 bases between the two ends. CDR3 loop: CASSLSAPVVAGGQFF. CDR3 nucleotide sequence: TGTGCCAGCAGCTTATCGGCGCCAGTTGTTGCGGGTGGGCAGTTCTTC.

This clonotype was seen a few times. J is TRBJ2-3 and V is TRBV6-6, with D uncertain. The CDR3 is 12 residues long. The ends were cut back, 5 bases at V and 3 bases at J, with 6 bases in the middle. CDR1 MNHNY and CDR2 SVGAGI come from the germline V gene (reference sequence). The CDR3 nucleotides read TGTGCCAGCAGTCCCGTTACAGATACGCAGTATTTT. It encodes CASSPVTDTQYF.

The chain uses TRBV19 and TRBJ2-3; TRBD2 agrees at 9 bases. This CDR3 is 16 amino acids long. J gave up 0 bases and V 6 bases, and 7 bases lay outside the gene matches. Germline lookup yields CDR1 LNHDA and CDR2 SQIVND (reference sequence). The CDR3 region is CASRELAGRSTDTQYF. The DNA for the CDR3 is TGTGCCAGTAGAGAGCTAGCGGGACGTAGCACAGATACGCAGTATTTT.

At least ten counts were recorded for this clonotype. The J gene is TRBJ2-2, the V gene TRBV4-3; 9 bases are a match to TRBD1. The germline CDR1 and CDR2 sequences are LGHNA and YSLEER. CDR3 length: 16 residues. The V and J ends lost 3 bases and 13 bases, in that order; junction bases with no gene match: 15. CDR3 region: CASSQTPVPGQGGLFF. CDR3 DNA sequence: TGCGCCAGCAGCCAGACGCCTGTCCCGGGACAGGGAGGGCTGTTTTTT.

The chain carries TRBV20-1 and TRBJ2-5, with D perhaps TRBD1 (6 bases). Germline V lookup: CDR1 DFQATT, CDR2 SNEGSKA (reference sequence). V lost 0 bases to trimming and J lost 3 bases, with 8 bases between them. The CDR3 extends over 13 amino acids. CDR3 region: CSAREGGKETQYF. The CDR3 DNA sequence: TGCAGTGCTAGAGAAGGGGGAAAAGAGACCCAGTACTTC.

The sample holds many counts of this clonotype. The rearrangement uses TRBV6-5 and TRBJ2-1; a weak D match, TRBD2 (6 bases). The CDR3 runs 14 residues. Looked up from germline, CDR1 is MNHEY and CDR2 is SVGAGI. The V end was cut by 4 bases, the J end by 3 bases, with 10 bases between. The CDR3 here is CASSFGGFYNEQFF. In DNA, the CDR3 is TGTGCCAGCAGTTTTGGGGGGTTCTACAATGAGCAGTTCTTC.

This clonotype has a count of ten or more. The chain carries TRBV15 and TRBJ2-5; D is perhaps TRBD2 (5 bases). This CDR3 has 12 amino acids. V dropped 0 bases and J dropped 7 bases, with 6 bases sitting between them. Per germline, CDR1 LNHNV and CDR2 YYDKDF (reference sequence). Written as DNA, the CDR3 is TGTGCCACCAGCAGAGATCGGGGGACCCAGTACTTC. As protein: CATSRDRGTQYF.

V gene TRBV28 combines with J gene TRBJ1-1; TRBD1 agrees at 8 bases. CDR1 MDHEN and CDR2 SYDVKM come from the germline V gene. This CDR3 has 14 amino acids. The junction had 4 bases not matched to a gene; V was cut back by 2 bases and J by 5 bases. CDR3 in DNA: TGTGCCAGCAGTTTACGCAGGGGGCGAACTGAAGCTTTCTTT. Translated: CASSLRRGRTEAFF.

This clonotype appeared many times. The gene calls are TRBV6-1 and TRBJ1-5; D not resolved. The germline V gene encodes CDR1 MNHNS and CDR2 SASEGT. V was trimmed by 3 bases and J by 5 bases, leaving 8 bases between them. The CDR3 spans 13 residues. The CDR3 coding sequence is TGTGCCAGCAGTGACATGCCCCATCAGCCCCAGCATTTT. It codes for CASSDMPHQPQHF.

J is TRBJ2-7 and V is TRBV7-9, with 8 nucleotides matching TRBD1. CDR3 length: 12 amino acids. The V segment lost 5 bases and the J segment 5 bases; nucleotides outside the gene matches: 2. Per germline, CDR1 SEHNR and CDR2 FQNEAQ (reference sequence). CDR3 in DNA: TGTGCCAGCAGCCCAGGGGGCCACGAGCAGTACTTC. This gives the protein CASSPGGHEQYF.

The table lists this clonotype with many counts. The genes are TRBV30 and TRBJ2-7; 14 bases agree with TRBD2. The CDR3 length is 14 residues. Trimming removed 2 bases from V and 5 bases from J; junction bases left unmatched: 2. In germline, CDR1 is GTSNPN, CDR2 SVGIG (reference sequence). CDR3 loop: CAWSRGLAGDEQYF. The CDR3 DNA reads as TGTGCCTGGAGTAGGGGACTAGCGGGAGACGAGCAGTACTTC.